This T cell receptor (beta chain) was captured by sequencing in a study of T cell repertoires in cytomegalovirus infection. This clonotype was found a few times. Its antigen is not known. MiXCR was run by TCRdb on the reads, yielding one entry per CDR3 protein. The sample records around 770,000 distinct CDR3 sequences, about 29% being singletons. The V gene lost 0 bases and the J gene lost 2 bases, with 14 bases spanning the gap. This CDR3 is 16 amino acids long. Per the germline V gene, CDR1 is MNHNS and CDR2 is SASEGT. Whole-study results and caveats: In two of eight donors, the top clonotype was HLA-C-restricted CMV-specific.

The source material was cultured CD8+ T cells from PBMCs, sampled from culture after CMV antigen stimulation. J is TRBJ2-7 and V is TRBV6-1, with unresolved D. The source of this sequence is a human donor in good health (CMV status not recorded). Some clones in this sample may be carry-over from other donors' samples. CDR3 in amino acids: CASSEAPEEYPYEQYF. The CDR3 DNA sequence: TGTGCCAGCAGTGAAGCGCCCGAGGAGTACCCCTACGAGCAGTACTTC.